The clone carrying this T cell receptor beta chain occurred a few times. The target antigen is unknown. A universal primer site arose from template switching, and cDNA bore unique molecular identifiers. TCRdb redid the calling of the 5' RACE reads with MiXCR, one entry per CDR3 protein. The sample consists of about 720,000 distinct CDR3 sequences, 8.6% of them appearing once. Germline lookup yields CDR1 SNHLY and CDR2 FYNNEI. This CDR3 has 11 residues. V was cut by 2 bases and J by 7 bases, with 2 bases left in between. The data originate from a study of identical twins. Points from the study as a whole: The abundant beta clonotypes from cord blood had fewer insertions, and memory repertoires had none of this.

These data also formed part of another study, on yellow fever vaccine responses in identical twins. That source notes: Vaccine-induced T cell responses in twins were reportedly observed to appear partly convergent, partly personalized.

The sequence derives from a woman younger than 35 in good health. The sample consisted of PBMCs. This rearrangement joins TRBV2 to TRBJ1-4, with unresolved D. CDR3 coding DNA: TGTGCCAGCAGTGAAACTGAAAAACTGTTTTTT. It specifies CASSETEKLFF.